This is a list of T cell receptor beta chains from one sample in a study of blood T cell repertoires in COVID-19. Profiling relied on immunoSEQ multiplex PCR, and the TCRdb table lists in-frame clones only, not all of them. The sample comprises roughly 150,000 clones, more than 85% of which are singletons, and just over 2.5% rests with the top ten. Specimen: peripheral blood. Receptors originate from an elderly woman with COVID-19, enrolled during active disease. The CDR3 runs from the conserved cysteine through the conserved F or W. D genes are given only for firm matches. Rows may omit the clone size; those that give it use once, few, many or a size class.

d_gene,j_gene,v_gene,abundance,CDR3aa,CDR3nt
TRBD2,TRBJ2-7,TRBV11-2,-,CASSVTGTSPDF,TGTGCCAGCAGCGTAACCGGGACTAGTCCCGATTTC
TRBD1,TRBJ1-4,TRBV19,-,CASSTRQGATNEKLFF,TGTGCCAGTAGTACAAGACAGGGGGCAACTAATGAAAAACTGTTTTTT
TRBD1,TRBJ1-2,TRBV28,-,CASSFAGGYGYTF,TGTGCCAGCAGTTTTGCAGGGGGATATGGCTACACCTTC
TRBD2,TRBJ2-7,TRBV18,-,CASSPDGLAGPSSYEQYF,TGTGCCAGCTCACCGGATGGACTAGCGGGACCGAGCTCCTACGAGCAGTACTTC
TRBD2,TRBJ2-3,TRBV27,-,CASTQRATRGLAGQDTDTQYF,TGTGCCAGCACCCAGCGAGCGACGAGGGGACTAGCGGGACAGGACACAGATACGCAGTATTTT
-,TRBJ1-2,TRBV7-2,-,CASSLGGKGLGYTF,TGTGCCAGCAGCTTGGGGGGGAAGGGCCTTGGCTACACCTTC
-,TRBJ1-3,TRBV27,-,CASSSSRVLGGNTIYF,TGTGCCAGTTCTTCCTCCAGGGTTCTCGGGGGAAACACCATATATTTT
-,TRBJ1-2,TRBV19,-,CASMSTNYGYTF,TGTGCCAGTATGAGCACTAACTATGGCTACACCTTC
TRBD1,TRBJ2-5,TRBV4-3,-,CASSSGQGIETQYF,TGCGCCAGCAGTTCCGGACAGGGGATAGAGACCCAGTACTTC
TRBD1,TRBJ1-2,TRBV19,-,CASRDRDGYTF,TGTGCCAGTAGGGACAGGGATGGCTACACCTTC
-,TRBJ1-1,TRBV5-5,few,CASSFHFDRRGVNTEAFF,TGTGCCAGCAGCTTCCACTTCGACAGGAGAGGGGTGAACACTGAAGCTTTCTTT
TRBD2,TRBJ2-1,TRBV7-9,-,CASSLDLGTNNEQFF,TGTGCCAGCAGCTTAGACCTTGGGACTAACAATGAGCAGTTCTTC
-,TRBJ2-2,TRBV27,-,CASSLRGTGELFF,TGTGCCAGCAGTTTACGAGGCACCGGGGAGCTGTTTTTT
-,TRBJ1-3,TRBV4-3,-,CASSQDRGSGNTIYF,TGCGCCAGCAGCCAAGACCGGGGCTCTGGAAACACCATATATTTT
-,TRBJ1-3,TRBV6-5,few,CASSYGIQGTGNTIYF,TGTGCCAGCAGTTACGGAATTCAGGGAACTGGAAACACCATATATTTT
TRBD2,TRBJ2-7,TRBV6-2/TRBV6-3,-,CASSLTSVSYEQYF,TGTGCCAGCAGTTTGACTAGCGTCTCCTACGAGCAGTACTTC
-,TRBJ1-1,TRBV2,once,CASSEYGAANTEAFF,TGTGCCAGCAGTGAATATGGGGCAGCAAACACTGAAGCTTTCTTT
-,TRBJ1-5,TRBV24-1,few,CATSEGGQANNQPQHF,TGTGCCACCAGTGAGGGGGGGCAGGCTAACAATCAGCCCCAGCATTTT
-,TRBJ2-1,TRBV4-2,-,CASSQDTGSGQAPLNEQFF,TGTGCCAGCAGCCAAGATACAGGCAGTGGTCAGGCCCCCCTCAATGAGCAGTTCTTC
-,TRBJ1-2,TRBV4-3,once,CASSQGQNYGYTF,TGCGCCAGCAGCCAAGGACAGAACTATGGCTACACCTTC
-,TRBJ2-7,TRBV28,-,CASSFGTYEQYF,TGTGCCAGCAGTTTCGGGACCTACGAGCAGTACTTC
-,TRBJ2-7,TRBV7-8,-,CASSPTRFGTSSSYEQYF,TGTGCCAGCAGCCCAACCAGGTTCGGGACTTCGAGCTCCTACGAGCAGTACTTC
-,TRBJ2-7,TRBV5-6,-,CASSLAILGRAEQYF,TGTGCCAGCAGCTTGGCTATATTAGGGCGGGCCGAGCAGTACTTC
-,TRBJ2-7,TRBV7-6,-,CASSLSFAGLGAEQYF,TGTGCCAGCAGCTTAAGTTTTGCTGGGTTGGGGGCCGAGCAGTACTTC
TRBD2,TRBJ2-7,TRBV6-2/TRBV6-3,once,CASSAPGLGGDEQYF,TGTGCCAGCAGCGCCCCGGGACTAGGTGGTGACGAGCAGTACTTC
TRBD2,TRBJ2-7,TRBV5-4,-,CASSLPGGESYEQYF,TGTGCCAGCAGCTTGCCGGGAGGAGAAAGCTACGAGCAGTACTTC
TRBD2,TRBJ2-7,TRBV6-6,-,CASSSTSGYEQYF,TGTGCCAGCAGTTCGACTAGCGGCTACGAGCAGTACTTC
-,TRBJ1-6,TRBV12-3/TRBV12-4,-,CASRLGNSPLHF,TGTGCCAGCCGACTCGGGAATTCACCCCTCCACTTT
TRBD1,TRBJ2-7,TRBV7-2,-,CASSLYYGQGIPYEQYF,TGTGCCAGCAGCCTATACTATGGACAGGGGATTCCCTACGAGCAGTACTTC
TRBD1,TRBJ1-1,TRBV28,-,CASSLSTGGKAEAFF,TGTGCCAGCAGTTTATCGACAGGGGGTAAGGCTGAAGCTTTCTTT
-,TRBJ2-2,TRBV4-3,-,CASSQVDGSGELFF,TGCGCCAGCAGCCAAGTGGACGGGAGTGGGGAGCTGTTTTTT
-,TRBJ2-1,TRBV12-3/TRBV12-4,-,CASSPETVNEQFF,TGTGCCAGCAGTCCCGAGACAGTCAATGAGCAGTTCTTC
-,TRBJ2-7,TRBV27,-,CASSLVEGSSYEQYF,TGTGCCAGCAGTTTGGTGGAGGGGAGCTCCTACGAGCAGTACTTC
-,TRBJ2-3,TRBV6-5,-,CASTLPGTDTQYF,TGTGCCAGCACTCTACCCGGCACAGATACGCAGTATTTT
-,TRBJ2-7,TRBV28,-,CASSFYGSYEQYF,TGTGCCAGCAGTTTTTACGGTTCCTACGAGCAGTACTTC
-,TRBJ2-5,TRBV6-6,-,CASRLGGAQETQYF,TGTGCCAGCCGCCTCGGCGGGGCACAAGAGACCCAGTACTTC
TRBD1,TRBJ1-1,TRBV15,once,CATSRIRQGETEAFF,TGTGCCACCAGCAGAATCCGACAGGGAGAGACTGAAGCTTTCTTT
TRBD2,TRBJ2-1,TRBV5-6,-,CASTGTSGTYNEQFF,TGTGCCAGCACCGGGACTAGCGGAACCTACAATGAGCAGTTCTTC
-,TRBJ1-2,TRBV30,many,CAWSGDGYTF,TGTGCCTGGAGCGGGGATGGCTACACCTTC